The sequence of this TCR beta chain was determined in a study of OX40 agonist ivuxolimab in advanced cancers. The wider study: Three dose-escalation patients had partial responses: one with hepatocellular carcinoma and two with cutaneous melanoma.

Study conclusions and caveats: Expanded peripheral T cell antigen specificity was not determined. Circulating CD4+ and CD8+ T cells showed clonal expansion by week 6 at 0.1 to 3.0 mg/kg.

Germline V gives CDR1 SGHRS, CDR2 YFSETQ. With V trimmed by 5 bases and J by 2 bases, 5 bases remained unmatched. This CDR3 is 14 amino acids long. Measured with immunoSEQ multiplex PCR; TCRdb has only the in-frame clones, and not every one. This table has 65,000 to 75,000 clones, around 83% appearing once. Autoimmune disease history or systemic immunosuppression barred patients. As regards this clone: Its antigen is unknown.

The sequence came from an adult with an advanced solid tumor such as melanoma, head and neck, liver or kidney cancer. Specimen: CD4+ or CD8+ T cells sorted from blood, collected in a trial of the OX40 agonist ivuxolimab. The V call is TRBV5-1, the J call TRBJ2-3, with 7 bases matching TRBD2. CDR3 sequence: CASSMGGITDTQYF. The CDR3 DNA follows: TGCGCCAGCAGTATGGGAGGGATCACAGATACGCAGTATTTT.